The 9 T cell receptor beta chains given below trace back to one sample, sequenced in a study of cytomegalovirus exposure and HLA in healthy donors. PCR employed 60 Vbeta and 13 Jbeta primers. The table came from immunoSEQ multiplex PCR; TCRdb's copy has only in-frame clones and leaves some out. The sample has some 150,000 clones, about three quarters seen once; the top ten hold around 0.7%. Sequencing input: PBMCs. These receptors originate from a male donor in good health and CMV-seronegative.

This rearrangement joins TRBV25-1 to TRBJ1-2, with TRBD1 matching over 11 bases. Germline V gene sequence: CDR1 MGHDK, CDR2 SYGVNS. V gave up 5 bases and J gave up 6 bases; unmatched junction bases: 14. There are 17 residues in the CDR3. The CDR3 nucleotides read TGTGCCAGCAGTCCCTCCTTTGGACAGGGGGCGGCGAATGGCTACACCTTC. Its translation: CASSPSFGQGAANGYTF.

This clone was observed a handful of times. DNA for the CDR3: TGTGCCAGCAGCTTGACAGCTAACTCCTACAATGAGCAGTTCTTC. It translates to CASSLTANSYNEQFF. The gene calls are TRBV5-4 and TRBJ2-1; D remains ambiguous. CDR3 length equals 15 residues. V lost 1 base and J 0 bases, leaving 8 bases between the germline ends. Germline assignment: CDR1 SGHNT and CDR2 YYREEE (reference sequence).

The table lists this clone with a few counts. The chain is built from TRBV21-1 and TRBJ2-7; TRBD2, as called in the table, went unchecked against the DNA. TRBV21-1 is classified as a pseudogene. The length of the CDR3 is 13 residues. CDR3 sequence reads: CASSKGIATEQYF. The DNA of the CDR3 is TGTGCCAGCAGCAAAGGAATAGCTACCGAGCAGTACTTC.

This clone was counted a single time. The chain joins TRBV6-6 to TRBJ2-7; TRBD2 matches at 11 bases. The germline gives CDR1 MNHNY, CDR2 SVGAGI (reference sequence). The CDR3 loop spans 15 amino acids. V lost 4 bases to trimming and J lost 1 base; unmatched junction nucleotides: 3. The CDR3 region is CASSSRLAGSYEQYF. The CDR3 DNA is TGTGCCAGCAGTTCTCGACTAGCGGGGTCCTACGAGCAGTACTTC.

This chain connects TRBV5-1 to TRBJ2-1; the D gene is possibly TRBD2 (5 bases). This CDR3 is 13 amino acids long. Per the germline V gene, CDR1 is SGHRS and CDR2 is YFSETQ. The V and J ends lost 0 bases and 9 bases respectively, with 10 bases between them. The CDR3 bases are TGCGCCAGCAGCTTGGACCCGGCGGGTGAGCAGTTCTTC. Protein sequence: CASSLDPAGEQFF.

This chain connects TRBV4-2 to TRBJ2-1; 8 bases line up with TRBD2. V dropped 2 bases and J dropped 0; count of bases not matched to a gene: 3. This CDR3 is built from 16 residues. Germline-derived CDR1 and CDR2 are LGHNA and YNFKEQ. The CDR3 DNA sequence: TGTGCCAGCAGCCAAAACAGCGGGAGCTCCTACAATGAGCAGTTCTTC. Encoded protein: CASSQNSGSSYNEQFF.

The J gene is TRBJ1-1, the V gene TRBV30, with D uncertain. Germline V CDR1 and CDR2: GTSNPN, SVGIG (reference sequence). The CDR3 contains 12 residues. The V end was cut by 2 bases, the J end by 1 base, with 5 bases between. The CDR3 nucleotides are TGTGCCTGGAGTAACAGGAACACTGAAGCTTTCTTT. Protein: CAWSNRNTEAFF.

V is TRBV9 and J is TRBJ1-2; TRBD1 matches 10 bases. Germline V gene data show CDR1 as SGDLS and CDR2 as YYNGEE. The CDR3 is 16 amino acids. The ends lost 0 bases at V and 8 bases at J; junction bases unmatched: 10. The chain's CDR3 is CASSVATRDRGGGYTF. In DNA, the CDR3 is TGTGCCAGCAGCGTAGCTACTCGGGACAGGGGTGGAGGCTACACCTTC.

The rearrangement joins TRBV2 to TRBJ1-1; 7 bases are a match to TRBD1. CDR1 SNHLY and CDR2 FYNNEI come from the germline V gene. This CDR3 spans 14 amino acids. Trimming at V came to 6 bases and at J to 11 bases, leaving 15 bases not matched to a gene. CDR3 nucleotides: TGTGCCAGCAGAACGACAGGGCGGTTAGGGGAGGCTTTCTTT. Protein: CASRTTGRLGEAFF.